This T cell receptor beta chain was sequenced for a study of cytomegalovirus exposure and HLA in healthy donors. Whole-study results and caveats: In vitro work confirmed that three CMV-associated chains recognize CMV antigens. Cytomegalovirus association was listed for 150 or so TCR beta chains. Common viral pathogens seemed to be connected with several of the most significant clusters, according to a later analysis.

Both 60 Vbeta primers and 13 Jbeta primers went into the PCR. Data came from immunoSEQ multiplex PCR; TCRdb stores just in-frame clones and leaves some out. Of about 180,000 clones listed, around 79% are singletons. The CDR3 has 11 amino acids. V gave up 3 bases and J gave up 6 bases, with 7 bases separating them. Germline V gives CDR1 DFQATT, CDR2 SNEGSKA (reference sequence). This clone is a singleton in its sample. The antigen remains undetermined. The gene calls are TRBV20-1 and TRBJ2-3; no clear D. The specimen was PBMCs. The sequence came from a man aged 35-49 years in good health and CMV-seropositive. Here the CDR3 DNA reads TGCAGTGCTAGCCCGCGGGATACGCAGTATTTT. Translating it yields CSASPRDTQYF.